This T cell receptor (beta chain) was recorded in a study of shared clonotypes between healthy human individuals. The authors split each subset's genomic DNA evenly across several immunoSEQ plates. In the source study's methods: Junction-only immunoSEQ sequences carried no quality scores, so filtering differed. Some clones are missing from TCRdb's copy, which holds only in-frame ones; the method was immunoSEQ multiplex PCR. V and J calls and clone size are copied from that table; D and trimming were computed from the DNA. The data contain fewer than 700,000 clones, around 78% of them singletons. V lost 0 bases to trimming and J lost 0 bases; unmatched junction nucleotides: 4. This CDR3 has 17 residues. Germline values: CDR1 SGHTA, CDR2 FQGTGA. Within Nashville, Tennessee resided all donors, each a Caucasian adult. Study-wide findings and caveats: The low donor count limited represented genetic and exposure-history diversity.

Regarding this clone: What it recognizes is unknown.

This receptor was identified in a woman aged 40 to 50 in good health. Some clones in this sample may be carry-over from other donors' samples. Sequencing used PBMCs. The gene calls are TRBV7-3 and TRBJ2-2, with TRBD2 identical over 7 bases. The CDR3 DNA follows: TGTGCCAGCAGCTTAACGCGGACTAGTGCGAACACCGGGGAGCTGTTTTTT. Translating gives CASSLTRTSANTGELFF.